The present T cell receptor beta chain was sequenced within a study of PD-L1 blockade in urothelial cancer. For the study at large: Beginning in about 2014, patients received atezolizumab, given as 1,200 mg intravenously every 3 weeks.

The time point denotes: pretreatment peripheral blood. Between 1 and 8 samples per patient were obtained, pretreatment and on-treatment. The CDR3 is 14 amino acids. V lost 3 bases, J lost 1 base, and 7 bases lay in between. Germline values: CDR1 SGHVS, CDR2 FQNEAQ. TCR analog templates of synthetic origin were spiked into each PCR. Some clones are missing from TCRdb's copy, which holds only in-frame ones; the method was immunoSEQ multiplex PCR. The sample comprises about 50,000 clones, about 83% of which are singletons, and 14% to 15% rests with the top ten. The receptor was isolated from a woman aged 55-69 years with urothelial cancer. This sequence joins TRBV7-8 and TRBJ2-1, with D perhaps matching TRBD2 (5 bases). Here the sequenced sample was PBMCs, taken around atezolizumab (anti-PD-L1) treatment. CDR3 in amino acids: CASSFRESYNEQFF. CDR3 nucleotides: TGTGCCAGCAGCTTTAGGGAGTCCTACAATGAGCAGTTCTTC.